This is a list of T cell receptor beta chains from one sample in a study of blood T cell dynamics during melanoma immunotherapy. Assay: immunoSEQ multiplex PCR; the TCRdb copy retains only in-frame clones and omits some. The table includes roughly 4,600 clones, just over 95% detected once. The sample was effector memory CD8+ T cells from blood, taken from a patient treated with checkpoint blockade. These receptors originate from a human donor with melanoma. Each CDR3 is given with its conserved first and last residue. A D gene is named only where the DNA matches it firmly. Size is stated for part of the rows, as once, few or many counts, or as a class when the clone is expanded.

TRBJ2-7 | . | TRBV7-6 | TRBD2 | TGTGCCAGCAGCTTAGGTCCGGGAGGCGAGCAGTACTTC | CASSLGPGGEQYF
TRBJ2-2 | . | TRBV11-2 | . | TGTGCCAGCAGCTTGAACACCGGGGAGCTGTTTTTT | CASSLNTGELFF
TRBJ2-1 | . | TRBV7-2 | TRBD1 | TGTGCCAGCAGCTCGGGGACAGGAGTCTACGATGAGCAGTTCTTC | CASSSGTGVYDEQFF
TRBJ1-6 | once | TRBV6-4 | . | TGTGCCAGCAGTGCCAGGGGACAATCTATTTCACCCCTCCACTTT | CASSARGQSISPLHF
TRBJ1-2 | . | TRBV2 | . | TGTGCCAGCACAGGCGGCTATGGCTACACCTTC | CASTGGYGYTF
TRBJ1-1 | . | TRBV7-9 | TRBD1 | TGTGCCAGCAGCCGACAGGGGACTGAAGCTTTCTTT | CASSRQGTEAFF
TRBJ2-7 | . | TRBV11-3 | . | TGTGCCAGCAGCTTACTCCCAGGGCCTTTCTACGAGCAGTACTTC | CASSLLPGPFYEQYF
TRBJ1-3 | once | TRBV28 | . | TGTGCCAGCAGCTGGGTATCTAGGACTGGAAACACCATATATTTT | CASSWVSRTGNTIYF
TRBJ2-5 | . | TRBV27 | TRBD2 | TGTGCCAGCAGTCCTCGAATAGCGGGAGGGCGGGAGACCCAGTACTTC | CASSPRIAGGRETQYF
TRBJ1-4 | once | TRBV15 | . | TGTGCCACCAGCAGAGATCGGGGGGAAAAACTGTTTTTT | CATSRDRGEKLFF
TRBJ2-7 | . | TRBV7-6 | . | TGTGCCAGCAGCTTAACCCCTGCTAGCGAGTCCTCCTACGAGCAGTACTTC | CASSLTPASESSYEQYF
TRBJ2-1 | . | TRBV28 | TRBD1 | TGTGCCAGCAGTTTTCGAGACAGGGCACATAATGAGCAGTTCTTC | CASSFRDRAHNEQFF
TRBJ1-3 | . | TRBV11-1 | . | TGTGCCAGCAGCTTAAACAGGAGGATCTCTGGAAACACCATATATTTT | CASSLNRRISGNTIYF
TRBJ2-7 | . | TRBV27 | . | TGTGCCAGCAGTTTACAGGGACAAAGCTACGAGCAGTACTTC | CASSLQGQSYEQYF
TRBJ2-7 | . | TRBV29-1 | . | TGCAGCGTTGGCAGGGACTACGAGCAGTACTTC | CSVGRDYEQYF
TRBJ2-3 | . | TRBV7-8 | TRBD2 | TGTGCCAGCAGGCCAGGGTGGGCTAGCGGGAGGGAGAGGGGCACAGATACGCAGTATTTT | CASRPGWASGRERGTDTQYF
TRBJ2-3 | . | TRBV7-3 | TRBD2 | TGTGCCAGCAGCTTAACTCCGGGAGGGGGGTACACAGATACGCAGTATTTT | CASSLTPGGGYTDTQYF
TRBJ2-7 | . | TRBV9 | TRBD2 | TGTGCCAGCAGCTTACGGACGGGGGGGGACGAGCAGTACTTC | CASSLRTGGDEQYF
TRBJ1-2 | . | TRBV7-3 | . | TGTGCCAGCAGCTTAATGGCCGGCATCCCCTATGATGGCTACACCTTC | CASSLMAGIPYDGYTF
TRBJ2-2 | . | TRBV6-5 | . | TGTGCCAGCAGTTACTCGTACAGGGAGAACACCGGGGAGCTGTTTTTT | CASSYSYRENTGELFF
TRBJ1-2 | . | TRBV28 | . | TGTGCCAGCAGGGAACGGGGGGACTACTATGGCTACACCTTC | CASRERGDYYGYTF
TRBJ1-2 | . | TRBV6-5 | . | TGTGCCAGCAGTTACTCAGATACCAACTATGGCTACACCTTC | CASSYSDTNYGYTF
TRBJ2-7 | once | TRBV5-5 | TRBD2 | TGTGCCAGCAGCCTTGGGTTTAGCGGGAGCTCCTACGAGCAGTACTTC | CASSLGFSGSSYEQYF
TRBJ2-3 | . | TRBV19 | TRBD2 | TGTGCCAGTAGTATGGGACTAGCGGGGGGCACAGATACGCAGTATTTT | CASSMGLAGGTDTQYF
TRBJ2-3 | few | TRBV7-2 | TRBD1 | TGTGCCAGCAGCTTACGACAGGGGCCAGATACGCAGTATTTT | CASSLRQGPDTQYF
TRBJ2-7 | . | TRBV9 | . | TGTGCCAGCAGCGTAGCCCCCGCCTACGAGCAGTACTTC | CASSVAPAYEQYF
TRBJ2-3 | . | TRBV28 | . | TGTGCCAGCAGTTTAAGCCTTTCAAACACAGATACGCAGTATTTT | CASSLSLSNTDTQYF
TRBJ1-2 | . | TRBV19 | . | TGTGCCAGTAGTATCTGGACAGATAACTATGGCTACACCTTC | CASSIWTDNYGYTF
TRBJ1-2 | . | TRBV13 | . | TGTGCCAGCAGCTTAGAGGCAGGCTGGGGCTACACCTTC | CASSLEAGWGYTF
TRBJ2-4 | . | TRBV5-5 | TRBD1 | TGTGCCAGCAGCCCCAGGACAGGAGTGGCCAAAAACATTCAGTACTTC | CASSPRTGVAKNIQYF
TRBJ2-1 | . | TRBV28 | . | TGTGCCAGCAGTTTGCCCATCCGCGAGCAGTTCTTC | CASSLPIREQFF
TRBJ2-3 | . | TRBV6-1 | TRBD1 | TGTGCCAGCAGTGAAGGGGGGACAGGGGTGGATACGCAGTATTTT | CASSEGGTGVDTQYF
TRBJ2-7 | . | TRBV7-9 | . | TGTGCCAGCAGCTTAGTAGGGCAGAACTACGAGCAGTACTTC | CASSLVGQNYEQYF
TRBJ2-1 | . | TRBV19 | . | TGTGCCAGTAGCGACAAGCCACCTTCTGAGCAGTTCTTC | CASSDKPPSEQFF
TRBJ2-1 | . | TRBV28 | . | TGTGCCAGCAGTTTATTTGGGGGAGACAATGAGCAGTTCTTC | CASSLFGGDNEQFF
TRBJ2-1 | . | TRBV28 | . | TGTGCCAGCAGCAGCGTGACAGGGAAGGGGGGAGAGACTACATATGAGCAGTTCTTC | CASSSVTGKGGETTYEQFF
TRBJ2-1 | . | TRBV9 | . | TGTGCCAGCAGCGTATGGGAGCGCCCCCGAGACAATGAGCAGTTCTTC | CASSVWERPRDNEQFF
TRBJ2-7 | . | TRBV2 | . | TGTGCCAGCAGTCCCCCGGGGGAGCAGTACTTC | CASSPPGEQYF
TRBJ2-1 | . | TRBV7-8 | . | TGTGCCAGCAGGCAAAGCGGTGAGCAGTTCTTC | CASRQSGEQFF
TRBJ1-1 | . | TRBV19 | TRBD1 | TGTGCCAGCAGGGACAGACTGAACACTGAAGCTTTCTTT | CASRDRLNTEAFF
TRBJ2-1 | . | TRBV19 | TRBD1 | TGTGCCAGTAGTGCAACATACCGGGACAGGGATGACGGTCCGTTCTTC | CASSATYRDRDDGPFF
TRBJ2-7 | . | TRBV19 | . | TGTGCCAGTAGTATCACCGAGGGAGCCTCCTACGAGCAGTACTTC | CASSITEGASYEQYF
TRBJ2-7 | . | TRBV27 | . | TGTGCCAGCAGCCTAGGGGGGCTAATGAGGGAGCAGTACTTC | CASSLGGLMREQYF
TRBJ2-7 | . | TRBV27 | TRBD2 | TGTGCCACCCGAGCGGGAGCCTCCTACGAGCAGTACTTC | CATRAGASYEQYF
TRBJ2-7 | . | TRBV28 | . | TGTGCCAGCAGTTTTCGGGGGATCTACGAGCAGTACTTC | CASSFRGIYEQYF
TRBJ2-7 | . | TRBV9 | . | TGTGCCAGCAGCCCTCGGGGGAGGCTCTACGAGCAGTACTTC | CASSPRGRLYEQYF
TRBJ1-6 | . | TRBV7-3 | . | TGTGCCAGCAGCCTTGTTAAGGAATCACCCCTCCACTTT | CASSLVKESPLHF
TRBJ2-3 | . | TRBV18 | . | TGTGCCAGCTCTCATCCCCAGGCCGGGTCAGATACGCAGTATTTT | CASSHPQAGSDTQYF
TRBJ1-2 | . | TRBV5-8 | TRBD1 | TGTGCCAGCAGCTTGGGGCTTCGGGACAGGATTTTCTATGGCTACACCTTC | CASSLGLRDRIFYGYTF
TRBJ2-7 | . | TRBV15 | TRBD2 | TGTGCCACCAGCACAAACCCAGCGGGAGCTGGCGAGCAGTACTTC | CATSTNPAGAGEQYF
TRBJ2-3 | . | TRBV6-4 | TRBD2 | TGTGCCAGCAGAGGACTAGCGGGCCCCGGAAGCCCAGATACGCAGTATTTT | CASRGLAGPGSPDTQYF
TRBJ1-5 | . | TRBV5-6 | . | TGTGCCAGCAGCGTAAGGCGTCAGCCCCAGCATTTT | CASSVRRQPQHF
TRBJ2-7 | . | TRBV25-1 | . | TGTGCCAGCAGTGGTATATTGAGCTCCTACGAGCAGTACTTC | CASSGILSSYEQYF